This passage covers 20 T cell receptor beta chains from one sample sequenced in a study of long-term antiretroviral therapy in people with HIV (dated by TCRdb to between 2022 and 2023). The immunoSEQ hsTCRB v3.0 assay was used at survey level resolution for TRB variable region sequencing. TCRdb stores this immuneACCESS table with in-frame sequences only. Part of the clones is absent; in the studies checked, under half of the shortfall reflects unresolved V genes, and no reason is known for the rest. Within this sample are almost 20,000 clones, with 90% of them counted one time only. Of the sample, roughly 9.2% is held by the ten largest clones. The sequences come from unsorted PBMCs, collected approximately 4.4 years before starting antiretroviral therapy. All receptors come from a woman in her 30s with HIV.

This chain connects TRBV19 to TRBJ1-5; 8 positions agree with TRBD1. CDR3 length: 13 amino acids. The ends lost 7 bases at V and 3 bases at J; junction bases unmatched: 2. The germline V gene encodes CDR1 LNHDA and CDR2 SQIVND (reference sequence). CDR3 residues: CASTDRDNQPQHF. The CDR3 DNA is TGTGCCAGTACGGACAGGGACAATCAGCCCCAGCATTTT. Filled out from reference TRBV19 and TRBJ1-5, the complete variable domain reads DGGITQSPKYLFRKEGQNVTLSCEQNLNHDAMYWYRQDPGQGLRLIYYSQIVNDFQKGDIAEGYSVSREKKESFPLTVTSAQKNPTAFYLCASTDRDNQPQHFGDGTRLSIL.

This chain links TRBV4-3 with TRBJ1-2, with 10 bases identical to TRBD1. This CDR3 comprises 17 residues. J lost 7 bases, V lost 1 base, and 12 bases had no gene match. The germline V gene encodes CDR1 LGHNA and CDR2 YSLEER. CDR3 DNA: TGCGCCAGCAGCCAAGTACCCGGGACAGGGGAAATACGTGGCTACACCTTC. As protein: CASSQVPGTGEIRGYTF.

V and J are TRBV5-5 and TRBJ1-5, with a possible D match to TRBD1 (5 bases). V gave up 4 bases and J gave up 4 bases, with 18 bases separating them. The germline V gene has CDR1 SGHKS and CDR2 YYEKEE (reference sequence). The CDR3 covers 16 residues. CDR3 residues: CASSRTYSVRNQPQHF. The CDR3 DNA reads TGTGCCAGCAGCCGGACATACAGCGTCCGAAATCAGCCCCAGCATTTT.

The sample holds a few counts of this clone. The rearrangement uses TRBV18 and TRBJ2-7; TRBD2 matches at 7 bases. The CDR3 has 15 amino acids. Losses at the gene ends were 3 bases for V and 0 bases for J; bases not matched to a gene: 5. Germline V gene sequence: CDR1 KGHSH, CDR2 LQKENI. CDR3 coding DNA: TGTGCCAGCTCACCGGCTGGGAGGGGCTCCTACGAGCAGTACTTC. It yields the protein CASSPAGRGSYEQYF.

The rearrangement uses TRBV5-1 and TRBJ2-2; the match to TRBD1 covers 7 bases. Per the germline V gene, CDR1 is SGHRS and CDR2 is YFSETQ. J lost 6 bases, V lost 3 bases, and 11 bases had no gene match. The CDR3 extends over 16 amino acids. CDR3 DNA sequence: TGCGCCAGCAGCTCAAACTTTATACAGGGGCCCGGGGAGCTGTTTTTT. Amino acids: CASSSNFIQGPGELFF.

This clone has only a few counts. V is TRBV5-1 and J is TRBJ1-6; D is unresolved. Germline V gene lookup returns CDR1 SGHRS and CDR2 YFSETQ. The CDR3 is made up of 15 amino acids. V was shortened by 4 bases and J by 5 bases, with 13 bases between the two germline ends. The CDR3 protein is CASSVDRSNNSPLHF. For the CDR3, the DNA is TGCGCCAGCAGCGTTGACCGGTCCAATAATTCACCCCTCCACTTT.

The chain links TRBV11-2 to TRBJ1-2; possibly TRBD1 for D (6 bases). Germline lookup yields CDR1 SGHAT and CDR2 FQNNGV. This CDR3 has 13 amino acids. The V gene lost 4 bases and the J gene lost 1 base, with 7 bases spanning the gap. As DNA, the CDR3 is TGTGCCAGCAGCTCCAGGGGTAACTATGGCTACACCTTC. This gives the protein CASSSRGNYGYTF.

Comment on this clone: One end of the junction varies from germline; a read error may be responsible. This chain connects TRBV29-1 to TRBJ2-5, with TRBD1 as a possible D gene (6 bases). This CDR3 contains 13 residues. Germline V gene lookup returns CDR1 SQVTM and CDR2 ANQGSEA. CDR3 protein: CSAEDRFQETQYF. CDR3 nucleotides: TGCAGCGCTGAAGACAGGTTTCAAGAGACCCAGTACTTC. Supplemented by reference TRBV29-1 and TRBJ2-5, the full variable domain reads SAVISQKPSRDICQRGTSLTIQCQVDSQVTMMFWYRQQPGQSLTLIATANQGSEATYESGFVIDKFPISRPNLTFSTLTVSNMSPEDSSIYLCSAEDRFQETQYFGPGTRLLVL.

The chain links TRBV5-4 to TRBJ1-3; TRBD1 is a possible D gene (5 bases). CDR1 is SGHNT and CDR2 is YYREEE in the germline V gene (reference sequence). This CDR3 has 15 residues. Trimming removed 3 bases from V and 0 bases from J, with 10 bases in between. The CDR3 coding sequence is TGTGCCAGCAGCTCCCGTCAGGGCTCTGGAAACACCATATATTTT. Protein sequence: CASSSRQGSGNTIYF.

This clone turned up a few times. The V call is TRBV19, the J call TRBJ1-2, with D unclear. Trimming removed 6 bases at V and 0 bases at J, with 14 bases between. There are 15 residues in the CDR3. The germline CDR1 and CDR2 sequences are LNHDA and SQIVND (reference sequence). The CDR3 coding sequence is TGTGCCAGTAGCCCGACCTGGGCGTCTAACTATGGCTACACCTTC. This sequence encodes CASSPTWASNYGYTF.

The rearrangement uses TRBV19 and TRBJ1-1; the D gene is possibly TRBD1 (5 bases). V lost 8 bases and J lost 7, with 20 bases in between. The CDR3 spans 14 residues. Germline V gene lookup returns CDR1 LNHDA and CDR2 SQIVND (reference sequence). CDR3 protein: CASQNSGTSIEAFF. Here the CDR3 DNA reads TGTGCCAGTCAAAACTCCGGGACCTCTATTGAAGCTTTCTTT. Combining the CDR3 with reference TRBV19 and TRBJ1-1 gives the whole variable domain DGGITQSPKYLFRKEGQNVTLSCEQNLNHDAMYWYRQDPGQGLRLIYYSQIVNDFQKGDIAEGYSVSREKKESFPLTVTSAQKNPTAFYLCASQNSGTSIEAFFGQGTRLTVV.

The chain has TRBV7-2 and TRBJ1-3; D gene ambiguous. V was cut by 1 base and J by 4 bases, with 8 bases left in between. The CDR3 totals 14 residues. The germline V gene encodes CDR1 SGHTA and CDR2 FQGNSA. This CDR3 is CASSLGAGGNTIYF. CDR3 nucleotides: TGTGCCAGCAGCTTAGGAGCAGGAGGAAACACCATATATTTT.

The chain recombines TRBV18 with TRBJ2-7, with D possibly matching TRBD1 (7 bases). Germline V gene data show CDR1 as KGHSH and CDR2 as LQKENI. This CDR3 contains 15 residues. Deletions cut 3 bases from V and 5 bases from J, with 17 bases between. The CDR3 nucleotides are TGTGCCAGCTCACCTTCGACAGGGAGGTTCGACGAGCAGTACTTC. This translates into CASSPSTGRFDEQYF.

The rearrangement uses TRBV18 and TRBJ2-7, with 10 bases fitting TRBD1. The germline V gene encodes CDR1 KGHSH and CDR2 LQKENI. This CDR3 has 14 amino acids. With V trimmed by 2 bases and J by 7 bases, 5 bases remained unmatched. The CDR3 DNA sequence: TGTGCCAGCTCACCAAGGACAGGGGGGGGAGAGCAGTACTTC. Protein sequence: CASSPRTGGGEQYF.

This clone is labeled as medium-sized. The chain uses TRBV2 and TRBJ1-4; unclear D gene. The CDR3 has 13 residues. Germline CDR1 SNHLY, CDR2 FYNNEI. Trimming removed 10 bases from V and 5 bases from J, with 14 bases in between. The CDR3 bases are TGTGCCATCTCGGCAGGCAGAAATGAAAAACTGTTTTTT. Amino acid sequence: CAISAGRNEKLFF.

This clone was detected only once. The CDR3 DNA is TGTGCCACCAGCAGTGCTCGGGGGGATTCCTACGAGCAGTACTTC. Translation gives CATSSARGDSYEQYF. V is TRBV15 and J is TRBJ2-7, with TRBD2 matching over 7 bases. The CDR3 consists of 15 residues. V gave up 3 bases and J gave up 1 base; unmatched junction bases: 6. Germline assignment: CDR1 LNHNV and CDR2 YYDKDF (reference sequence).

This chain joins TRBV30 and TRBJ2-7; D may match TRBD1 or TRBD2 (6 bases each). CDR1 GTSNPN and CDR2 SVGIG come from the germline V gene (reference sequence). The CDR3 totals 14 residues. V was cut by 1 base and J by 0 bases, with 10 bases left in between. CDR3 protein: CAWSAGALSYEQYF. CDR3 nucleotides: TGTGCCTGGAGTGCGGGGGCCCTCTCCTACGAGCAGTACTTC.

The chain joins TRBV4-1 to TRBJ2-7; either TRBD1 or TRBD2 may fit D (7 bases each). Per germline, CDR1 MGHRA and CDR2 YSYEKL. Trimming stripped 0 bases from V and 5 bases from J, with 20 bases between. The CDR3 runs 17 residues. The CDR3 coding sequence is TGCGCCAGCAGCCAAGATCCGAATCCGGGAGGACAGGACGAGCAGTACTTC. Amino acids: CASSQDPNPGGQDEQYF.

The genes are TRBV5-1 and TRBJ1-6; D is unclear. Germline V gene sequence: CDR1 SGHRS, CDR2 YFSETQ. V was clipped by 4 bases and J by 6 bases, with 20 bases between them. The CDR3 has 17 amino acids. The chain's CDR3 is CASSPGSGPSPNSPLHF. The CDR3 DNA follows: TGCGCCAGCAGCCCGGGAAGTGGCCCGAGCCCTAATTCACCCCTCCACTTT.

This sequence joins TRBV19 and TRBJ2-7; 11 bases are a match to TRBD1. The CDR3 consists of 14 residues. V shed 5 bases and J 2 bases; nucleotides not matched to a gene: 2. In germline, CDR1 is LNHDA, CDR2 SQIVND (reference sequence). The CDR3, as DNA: TGTGCCAGTAGTCTGGGACAGGGGGCCTACGAGCAGTACTTC. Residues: CASSLGQGAYEQYF. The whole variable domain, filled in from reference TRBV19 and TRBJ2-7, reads DGGITQSPKYLFRKEGQNVTLSCEQNLNHDAMYWYRQDPGQGLRLIYYSQIVNDFQKGDIAEGYSVSREKKESFPLTVTSAQKNPTAFYLCASSLGQGAYEQYFGPGTRLTVT.